The rows below give T cell receptor beta chains drawn from one sample of a study of beta chain features in type 1 diabetes. Clones were read by immunoSEQ multiplex PCR, and TCRdb kept only the in-frame ones, dropping some. Of 120,000 to 150,000 clones listed, 8% to 13% are singletons. The sequenced sample consisted of naive CD4+ T cells from blood. The receptors come from a man younger than 35 in good health. The CDR3 runs from the conserved cysteine through the conserved F or W. A D gene is named only where the DNA matches it firmly. Size is omitted from some rows. Given values are once, few, many or a class for expanded clones.

NA	TRBV27	NA	TRBJ2-1	CASSLGRITHNEQFF	TGTGCCAGCAGTTTGGGCAGGATAACTCACAATGAGCAGTTCTTC
NA	TRBV28	NA	TRBJ2-7	CASRDSLAYEQYF	TGTGCCAGCAGGGACAGCCTAGCCTACGAGCAGTACTTC
NA	TRBV6-1	TRBD2	TRBJ2-7	CASSTPGGRDYEQYF	TGTGCCAGCAGTACTCCGGGAGGGAGAGACTACGAGCAGTACTTC
NA	TRBV27	NA	TRBJ1-6	CASSLAGRNSPLHF	TGTGCCAGCAGTTTGGCAGGGCGGAATTCACCCCTCCACTTT
NA	TRBV27	TRBD1	TRBJ2-3	CASSLRQGVPDTQYF	TGTGCCAGCAGTTTAAGACAGGGAGTGCCAGATACGCAGTATTTT
few	TRBV30	NA	TRBJ1-2	CAWSVGVGYTF	TGTGCCTGGAGTGTTGGAGTGGGCTACACCTTC
NA	TRBV5-4	NA	TRBJ1-2	CASSLGPERSYGYTF	TGTGCCAGCAGCTTGGGTCCGGAACGGAGCTATGGCTACACCTTC
NA	TRBV5-4	NA	TRBJ2-7	CASSFGTITYEQYF	TGTGCCAGCAGCTTCGGGACAATAACCTACGAGCAGTACTTC
few	TRBV7-3	TRBD1	TRBJ1-2	CASSLSGGEGYTF	TGTGCCAGCAGCTTATCAGGGGGCGAAGGCTACACCTTC
few	TRBV30	NA	TRBJ2-4	CAWMAPLAKNIQYF	TGTGCCTGGATGGCACCCCTAGCCAAAAACATTCAGTACTTC
NA	TRBV11-2	TRBD2	TRBJ2-7	CASSRVAGDPEQYF	TGTGCCAGCAGCCGCGTAGCGGGGGATCCCGAGCAGTACTTC
few	TRBV18	NA	TRBJ2-2	CASSSRGSGTGELFF	TGTGCCAGCTCATCGCGGGGCTCCGGCACCGGGGAGCTGTTTTTT
NA	TRBV19	NA	TRBJ1-2	CASNPTGLSNYGYTF	TGTGCCAGTAACCCTACGGGACTTTCGAACTATGGCTACACCTTC
NA	TRBV4-1	TRBD2	TRBJ2-7	CASRTVAGGSYEQYF	TGCGCCAGCAGAACAGTCGCGGGGGGCTCCTACGAGCAGTACTTC
NA	TRBV2	TRBD1	TRBJ2-7	CASSVDRGLNEQYF	TGTGCCAGCAGTGTCGACAGGGGGCTCAACGAGCAGTACTTC
few	TRBV7-2	TRBD1	TRBJ2-7	CASSPQGVNEQYF	TGTGCCAGCAGCCCACAGGGGGTAAACGAGCAGTACTTC
NA	TRBV7-2	TRBD1	TRBJ2-1	CASSLPGQGYNEQFF	TGTGCCAGCAGCTTACCGGGACAGGGGTACAATGAGCAGTTCTTC
NA	TRBV2	TRBD1	TRBJ1-5	CASSVGQGSQPQHF	TGTGCCAGCAGTGTAGGACAGGGAAGTCAGCCCCAGCATTTT
NA	TRBV5-1	NA	TRBJ1-1	CASSVQGVDTEAFF	TGCGCCAGCAGCGTACAGGGCGTGGACACTGAAGCTTTCTTT
few	TRBV7-6	NA	TRBJ2-6	CASSLAGAGANVLTF	TGTGCCAGCAGCTTAGCGGGCGCTGGGGCCAACGTCCTGACTTTC
few	TRBV6-1	NA	TRBJ2-7	CASSEPPYRDTYEQYF	TGTGCCAGCAGTGAACCCCCCTACCGGGACACCTACGAGCAGTACTTC
NA	TRBV29-1	TRBD2	TRBJ2-1	CSDVLGLNYNEQFF	TGCAGCGACGTACTGGGACTAAACTACAATGAGCAGTTCTTC
few	TRBV5-1	TRBD1	TRBJ2-7	CASSLGYMGQGYEQYF	TGCGCCAGCAGCTTGGGATACATGGGACAGGGCTACGAGCAGTACTTC